Listed below are T cell receptor beta chains from one sample, sequenced in a study of blood T cell repertoires in COVID-19. Here immunoSEQ multiplex PCR was the method, and the copy in TCRdb shows in-frame clones only, minus some. This table holds nearly 350,000 clones, about 90% found once. The sample was peripheral blood. The receptors derive from a woman aged 50 to 60 with COVID-19, enrolled during active disease. Each CDR3 is given with its conserved first and last residue.

J	V	CDR3
TRBJ1-5	TRBV5-4	CASSLDGGGQPQHF
TRBJ1-1	TRBV29-1	CSPDRGQNEAFF
TRBJ2-5	TRBV5-1	CASSLQYQETQYF
TRBJ1-5	TRBV19	CASSMRQYVSNQPQHF
TRBJ1-5	TRBV6-5	CASAREYSSQPQHF
TRBJ1-1	TRBV2	CASSAENSNTEAFF
TRBJ2-7	TRBV18	CASSPSGGDFFSYEQYF
TRBJ2-3	TRBV11-2	CASRIAGGSDTQYF
TRBJ1-5	TRBV5-8	CASSLGQGAMQPQHF
TRBJ1-5	TRBV7-2	CASSKQGTQPQHF
TRBJ2-1	TRBV5-1	CATGQGPGWEQFF
TRBJ1-2	TRBV7-9	CASTLSVYGYTF
TRBJ2-1	TRBV27	CASSFAGRNEQFF